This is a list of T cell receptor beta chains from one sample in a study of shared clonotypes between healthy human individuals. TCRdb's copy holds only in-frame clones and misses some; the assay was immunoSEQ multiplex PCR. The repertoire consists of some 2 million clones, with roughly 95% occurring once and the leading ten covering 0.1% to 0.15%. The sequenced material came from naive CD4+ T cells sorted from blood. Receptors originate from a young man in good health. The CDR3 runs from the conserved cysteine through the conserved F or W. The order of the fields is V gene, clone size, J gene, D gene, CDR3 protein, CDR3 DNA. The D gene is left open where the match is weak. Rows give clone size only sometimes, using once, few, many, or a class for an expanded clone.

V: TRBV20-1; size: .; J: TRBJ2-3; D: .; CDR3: CSAPSPDTQYF; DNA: TGCAGTGCGCCTTCTCCAGATACGCAGTATTTT
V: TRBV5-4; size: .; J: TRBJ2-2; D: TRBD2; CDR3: CASSLVYSGRAFGELFF; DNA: TGTGCCAGCAGCTTGGTATATAGCGGGAGGGCCTTCGGGGAGCTGTTTTTT
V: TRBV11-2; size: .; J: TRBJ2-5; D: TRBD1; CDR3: CASSLGTGKETQYF; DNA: TGTGCCAGCAGCTTAGGGACAGGAAAAGAGACCCAGTACTTC
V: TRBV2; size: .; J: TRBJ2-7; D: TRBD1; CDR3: CASSEGKGGRPYEQYF; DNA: TGTGCCAGCAGTGAAGGAAAAGGGGGCAGGCCCTACGAGCAGTACTTC
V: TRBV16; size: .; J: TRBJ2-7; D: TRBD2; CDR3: CASRVDLAGPEQYF; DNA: TGTGCCAGCAGAGTAGACCTAGCGGGTCCGGAGCAGTACTTC
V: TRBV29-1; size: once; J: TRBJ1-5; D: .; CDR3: CSAIHGPNQPQHF; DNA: TGCAGCGCTATACACGGACCCAATCAGCCCCAGCATTTT
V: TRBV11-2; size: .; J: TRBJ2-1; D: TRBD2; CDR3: CASSFGTSGYNEQFF; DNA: TGTGCCAGCAGCTTCGGGACTAGCGGATACAATGAGCAGTTCTTC
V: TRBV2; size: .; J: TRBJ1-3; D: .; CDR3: CASSGDSSGNTIYF; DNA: TGTGCCAGCAGTGGTGACAGTTCTGGAAACACCATATATTTT
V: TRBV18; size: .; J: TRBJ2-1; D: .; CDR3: CASSPALYNEQFF; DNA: TGTGCCAGCTCACCCGCTTTATACAATGAGCAGTTCTTC
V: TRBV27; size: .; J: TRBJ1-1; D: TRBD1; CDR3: CATLGRGREAFF; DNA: TGTGCCACCCTCGGGAGGGGGCGCGAAGCTTTCTTT
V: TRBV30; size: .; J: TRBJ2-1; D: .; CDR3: CAWTRTSSSYNEQFF; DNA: TGTGCCTGGACCCGGACTTCCAGCTCCTACAATGAGCAGTTCTTC
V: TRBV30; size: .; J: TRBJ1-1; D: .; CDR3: CAWASGGRDEAFF; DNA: TGTGCCTGGGCCTCGGGAGGGAGAGATGAAGCTTTCTTT
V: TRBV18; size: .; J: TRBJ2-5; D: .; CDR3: CASSPRTTETQYF; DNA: TGTGCCAGCTCACCAAGGACAACAGAGACCCAGTACTTC
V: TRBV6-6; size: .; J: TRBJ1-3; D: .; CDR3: CASSYRGSSGNTIYF; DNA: TGTGCCAGCAGTTACAGGGGGAGCTCTGGAAACACCATATATTTT
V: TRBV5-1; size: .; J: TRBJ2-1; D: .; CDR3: CASSLEGISYNEQFF; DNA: TGCGCCAGCAGCTTGGAGGGGATTTCTTACAATGAGCAGTTCTTC
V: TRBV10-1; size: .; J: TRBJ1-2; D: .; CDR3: CATFKSANYGYTF; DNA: TGCGCCACCTTTAAATCAGCTAACTATGGCTACACCTTC
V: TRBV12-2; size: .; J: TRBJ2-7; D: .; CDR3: CASRHRGHRNGYEQYF; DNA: TGTGCAAGTCGCCATAGGGGACACCGAAACGGCTACGAGCAGTACTTC
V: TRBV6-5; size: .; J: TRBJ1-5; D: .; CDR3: CASSGNSINQPQHF; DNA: TGTGCCAGCAGTGGTAACAGCATCAATCAGCCCCAGCATTTT
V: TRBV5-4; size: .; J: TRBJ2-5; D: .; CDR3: CASSLTGNQETQYF; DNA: TGTGCCAGCAGCTTAACAGGGAACCAAGAGACCCAGTACTTC
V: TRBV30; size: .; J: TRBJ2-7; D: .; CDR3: CAWSPPGETFYEQYF; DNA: TGTGCCTGGAGTCCACCGGGGGAAACTTTCTACGAGCAGTACTTC
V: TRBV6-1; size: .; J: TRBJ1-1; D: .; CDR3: CASSETPGREAFF; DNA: TGTGCCAGCAGTGAAACCCCAGGGCGTGAAGCTTTCTTT
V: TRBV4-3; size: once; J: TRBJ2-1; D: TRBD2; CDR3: CASSQVSAGAQFF; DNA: TGCGCCAGCAGCCAAGTATCAGCGGGAGCGCAGTTCTTC
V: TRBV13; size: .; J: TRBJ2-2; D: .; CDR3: CASSSIDTTGELFF; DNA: TGTGCCAGCAGCTCTATCGACACCACCGGGGAGCTGTTTTTT
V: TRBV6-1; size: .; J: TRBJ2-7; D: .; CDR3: CASRDNLSSYEQYF; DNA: TGTGCCAGCAGAGATAACCTTAGCTCCTACGAGCAGTACTTC
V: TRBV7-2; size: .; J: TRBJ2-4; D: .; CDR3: CASSLGWGEPTLAKNIQYF; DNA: TGTGCCAGCAGCTTAGGGTGGGGGGAACCTACCTTAGCCAAAAACATTCAGTACTTC
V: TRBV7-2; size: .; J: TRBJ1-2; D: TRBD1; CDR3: CASSLAGTVSYGYTF; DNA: TGTGCCAGCAGCTTAGCGGGGACAGTCAGCTATGGCTACACCTTC
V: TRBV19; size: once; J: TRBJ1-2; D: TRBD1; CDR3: CASKSGDRGYYGYTF; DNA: TGTGCCAGTAAATCTGGAGACAGGGGGTACTATGGCTACACCTTC
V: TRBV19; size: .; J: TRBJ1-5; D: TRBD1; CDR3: CASLGPHGTGGLNQPQHF; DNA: TGTGCCAGTCTAGGGCCCCACGGGACAGGGGGCCTAAATCAGCCCCAGCATTTT
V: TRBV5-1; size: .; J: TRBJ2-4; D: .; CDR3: CASSPRALTNAIQYF; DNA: TGCGCCAGCAGCCCCCGGGCCCTAACAAATGCCATTCAGTACTTC
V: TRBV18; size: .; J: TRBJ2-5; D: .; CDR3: CASSPRGAETQYF; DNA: TGTGCCAGCTCACCGAGGGGCGCAGAGACCCAGTACTTC
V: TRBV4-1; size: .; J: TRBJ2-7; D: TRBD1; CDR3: CASSQDPGQRTYEQYF; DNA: TGCGCCAGCAGCCAAGACCCGGGACAGCGAACCTACGAGCAGTACTTC
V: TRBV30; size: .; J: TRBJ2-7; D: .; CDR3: CAWSVAGEQYF; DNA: TGTGCCTGGAGTGTAGCTGGCGAGCAGTACTTC
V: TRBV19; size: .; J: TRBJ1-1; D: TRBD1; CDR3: CASRGVRDTEAFF; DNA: TGTGCCAGCAGGGGGGTACGGGACACTGAAGCTTTCTTT
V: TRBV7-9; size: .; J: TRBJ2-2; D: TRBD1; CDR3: CASRTRGQGSLNTGELFF; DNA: TGTGCCAGCAGGACTAGAGGACAGGGCTCCTTGAACACCGGGGAGCTGTTTTTT
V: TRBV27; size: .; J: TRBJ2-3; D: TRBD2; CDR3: CASRRLASADTQYF; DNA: TGTGCCAGCAGGCGACTAGCTTCAGCAGATACGCAGTATTTT
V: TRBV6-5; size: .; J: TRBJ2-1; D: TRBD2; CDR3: CASSYSNGRASNEQFF; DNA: TGTGCCAGCAGTTACTCGAACGGGAGGGCCTCAAATGAGCAGTTCTTC
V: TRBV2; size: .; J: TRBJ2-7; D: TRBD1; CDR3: CASTWGQGAYEQYF; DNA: TGTGCCAGCACGTGGGGACAGGGGGCCTACGAGCAGTACTTC